This T cell receptor (beta chain) comes out of a study of blood T cell repertoires in COVID-19. In the study overall: The United States, Italy and Spain were the sources of the acute and convalescent COVID-19 samples. Sample material is recorded as cDNA or gDNA derived from T cells, B-cell-depleted T cells, or PBMCs.

Profiling relied on immunoSEQ multiplex PCR, and the TCRdb table lists in-frame clones only, not all of them. The sample includes hundreds of thousands of clones, roughly 90% seen only once; the top ten take 9.4%. Deletions cut 0 bases from V and 8 bases from J, with 7 bases between. This CDR3 region has 13 residues. CDR1 is MNHEY, CDR2 SVGAGI, per germline. The sequence was collected from a man in his late teens or twenties with active or convalescent COVID-19. Input material: peripheral blood. The chain has TRBV6-5 and TRBJ2-2; D not certain. CDR3 bases: TGTGCCAGCAGTTACTCAAACCTAGGGGAGCTGTTTTTT. This codes for CASSYSNLGELFF.